This T cell receptor beta chain is from a study of CXCR3-negative and CXCR3-positive naive CD8 T cells. General study points: Researchers report that CXCR3-positive naive cells carry more hydrophobic TRB CDR3s than CXCR3-negative naive cells. Memory CD8+ cells had much lower diversity, and both naive subsets had comparably high diversity.

TRB cDNA libraries were made by UMI-labeled 5' RACE. TCRdb reanalyzed the 5' RACE reads and collapses them to one entry per CDR3 protein, without DNA. The repertoire table contains about 85,000 distinct CDR3 sequences. Looked up from germline, CDR1 is MDHEN and CDR2 is SYDVKM. CDR3 length: 14 amino acids. Points on this clonotype: The antigen is undetermined.

This rearrangement joins TRBV28 to TRBJ2-7. The source of this sequence is a human donor in good health. Some clones in this sample may be carry-over from other donors' samples. Source material: naive CXCR3+ CD8+ T cells from blood. Subset given: CD45RO-CCR7+CD27+CD95- naive CD8+ T cells expressing CXCR3 (TNR3+). CDR3 sequence reads: CACSFFAADGEQYF.